This is a list of T cell receptor beta chains from one sample in a study of blood T cell repertoires in COVID-19. This table comes from immunoSEQ multiplex PCR, and its TCRdb copy is limited to in-frame clones, with some not included. This sample has approximately 220,000 clones, with 87% found just once. Input material: PBMCs or T cells enriched from blood (not recorded which). These receptors originate from a woman aged 25 to 39 with acute COVID-19. CDR3s include the opening cysteine and the closing phenylalanine or tryptophan. The D gene is left open where the match is weak. Some rows have no size entry. The others give once, few or many, or a class for an expanded clone.

NA,TRBJ2-1,NA,TRBV12-3/TRBV12-4,CASSPPGGEQFF,TGTGCCAGCAGCCCGCCGGGTGGGGAGCAGTTCTTC
NA,TRBJ1-2,NA,TRBV19,CASSMVQGLGYTF,TGTGCCAGTAGTATGGTCCAGGGACTTGGCTACACCTTC
NA,TRBJ1-1,once,TRBV5-1,CASASGENTEAFF,TGCGCCAGCGCCTCGGGGGAGAACACTGAAGCTTTCTTT
NA,TRBJ2-5,NA,TRBV5-1,CASSLGGPQETQYF,TGCGCCAGCAGCTTGGGTGGGCCGCAAGAGACCCAGTACTTC
TRBD1,TRBJ2-3,NA,TRBV7-2,CASSLRGRGRTDTQYF,TGTGCCAGCAGCTTAAGAGGCAGGGGGCGCACAGATACGCAGTATTTT
TRBD1,TRBJ1-2,NA,TRBV7-2,CASSFTTGGYGYTF,TGTGCCAGCAGCTTCACGACAGGGGGCTATGGCTACACCTTC
NA,TRBJ2-2,NA,TRBV2,CASGGNTGELFF,TGTGCCAGCGGAGGAAACACCGGGGAGCTGTTTTTT
NA,TRBJ1-2,many,TRBV11-2,CASSLGLAFYGYTF,TGTGCCAGCAGCTTAGGTCTGGCTTTTTATGGCTACACCTTC
NA,TRBJ2-3,NA,TRBV2,CASKDSVVGTDTQYF,TGTGCCAGCAAGGACAGCGTCGTGGGTACAGATACGCAGTATTTT
NA,TRBJ2-7,NA,TRBV6-5,CASSYSRSSYEQYF,TGTGCCAGCAGTTACTCCCGGAGCTCCTACGAGCAGTACTTC
NA,TRBJ1-1,NA,TRBV4-1,CASSQDRDSSRPPEAFF,TGCGCCAGCAGCCAAGACAGGGACTCTAGCCGTCCCCCTGAAGCTTTCTTT
TRBD1,TRBJ1-2,NA,TRBV10-3,CAISDRDSGGYTF,TGTGCCATCAGTGACCGGGACAGCGGTGGCTACACCTTC
NA,TRBJ2-7,once,TRBV4-1,CASTPGGTAIYEQYF,TGCGCCAGCACCCCTGGAGGGACAGCCATCTACGAGCAGTACTTC
NA,TRBJ1-1,once,TRBV12-3/TRBV12-4,CASSLSEAEAFF,TGTGCCAGCAGTTTATCCGAGGCTGAAGCTTTCTTT
TRBD1,TRBJ2-2,NA,TRBV7-9,CASSRTWTGGMAMGGELFF,TGTGCCAGCAGCCGAACGTGGACAGGGGGCATGGCGATGGGCGGGGAGCTGTTTTTT
TRBD1,TRBJ1-2,NA,TRBV7-9,CASSRDRGYPNYGYTF,TGTGCCAGCAGTCGGGACAGGGGCTATCCTAACTATGGCTACACCTTC
NA,TRBJ1-2,NA,TRBV7-2,CAIPLTGQGVYGYTF,TGTGCCATCCCTCTCACGGGCCAGGGCGTCTATGGCTACACCTTC
TRBD1,TRBJ1-2,NA,TRBV19,CASSMGGQLNYGYTF,TGTGCCAGTAGTATGGGGGGACAGTTGAACTATGGCTACACCTTC
NA,TRBJ2-1,NA,TRBV5-1,CASSLVQNSYNEQFF,TGCGCCAGCAGCTTGGTACAGAACTCCTACAATGAGCAGTTCTTC
NA,TRBJ2-6,NA,TRBV5-6,CASSLVGSGANVLTF,TGTGCCAGCAGCTTGGTCGGGAGTGGGGCCAACGTCCTGACTTTC
TRBD1,TRBJ1-1,NA,TRBV5-1,CASSKGQGNTEAFF,TGCGCCAGCAGCAAGGGACAGGGAAACACTGAAGCTTTCTTT
TRBD1,TRBJ2-1,NA,TRBV13,CASSYLRQGSEQFF,TGTGCCAGCAGCTATCTAAGACAGGGGTCTGAGCAGTTCTTC
TRBD1,TRBJ2-7,NA,TRBV27,CASSAGTGAYEQYF,TGTGCCAGCAGCGCCGGGACAGGAGCCTACGAGCAGTACTTC
NA,TRBJ1-3,NA,TRBV19,CASSIDPPGFGSHTIYF,TGTGCCAGTAGTATAGATCCGCCAGGTTTTGGATCCCACACCATATATTTT
NA,TRBJ1-6,few,TRBV7-8,CASSLVRAGTSPLHF,TGTGCCAGCAGCTTAGTACGGGCAGGGACATCACCCCTCCACTTT
NA,TRBJ2-1,once,TRBV12-3/TRBV12-4,CASSGGSAEQFF,TGTGCCAGCAGTGGCGGCTCCGCTGAGCAGTTCTTC
NA,TRBJ2-1,few,TRBV5-1,CASSLVSESYNEQFF,TGCGCCAGCAGCTTGGTCTCGGAGTCCTACAATGAGCAGTTCTTC
TRBD1,TRBJ2-5,NA,TRBV15,CATSIQGEVTQYF,TGTGCCACCAGCATACAGGGGGAGGTGACCCAGTACTTC